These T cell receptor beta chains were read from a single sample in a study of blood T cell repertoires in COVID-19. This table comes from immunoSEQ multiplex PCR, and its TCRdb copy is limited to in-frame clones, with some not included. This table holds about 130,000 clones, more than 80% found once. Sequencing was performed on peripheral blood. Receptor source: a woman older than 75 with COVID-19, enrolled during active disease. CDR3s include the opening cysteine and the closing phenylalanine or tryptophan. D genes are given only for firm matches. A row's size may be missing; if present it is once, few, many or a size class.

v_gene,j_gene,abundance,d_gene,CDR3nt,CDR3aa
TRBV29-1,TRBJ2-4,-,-,TGCAGCCACCGCTGGGGGGACATTCAGTACTTC,CSHRWGDIQYF
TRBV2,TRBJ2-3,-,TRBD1,TGTGCCACCCGCAGGGGGCTGGCAACAGATACGCAGTATTTT,CATRRGLATDTQYF
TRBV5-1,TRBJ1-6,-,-,TGCGCCAGCAGCTTCTCGGGGGAAAATTCACCCCTCCACTTT,CASSFSGENSPLHF
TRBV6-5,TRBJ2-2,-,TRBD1,TGTGCCGGCAGTTGGCAGGGGGCGAACACCGGGGAGCTGTTTTTT,CAGSWQGANTGELFF
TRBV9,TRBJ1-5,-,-,TGTGCCAGCAGCGTAGGTTGGGACTTCACACACCCCCAGCATTTT,CASSVGWDFTHPQHF
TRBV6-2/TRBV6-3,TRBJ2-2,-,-,TGTGCCAGCAGTAGGGGCGCTGCGAACACCGGGGAGCTGTTTTTT,CASSRGAANTGELFF
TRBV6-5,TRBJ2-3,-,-,TGTGCCAGCAGTTCCCCGAGGGCTGACACGCAGTATTTT,CASSSPRADTQYF
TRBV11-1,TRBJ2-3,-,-,TGTGCCAGCAGCCCGGGACAACCCTCGGGTGATACGCAGTATTTT,CASSPGQPSGDTQYF
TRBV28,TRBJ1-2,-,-,TGTGCCAGCAATTCAGGGTTGTTTAGCTACACCTTC,CASNSGLFSYTF
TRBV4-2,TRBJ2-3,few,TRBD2,TGTGCCAGCAGCCAAGATCTTCCTAGCGGGAGGGTGGAAGATACGCAGTATTTT,CASSQDLPSGRVEDTQYF
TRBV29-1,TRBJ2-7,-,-,TGCAGCGTCGCCGGGACTCGTCCCTACGAGCAGTACTTC,CSVAGTRPYEQYF
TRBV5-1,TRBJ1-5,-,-,TGCGCCAGCAGCTTGTGGGGCTCGAAAGATCAGCCCCAGCATTTT,CASSLWGSKDQPQHF
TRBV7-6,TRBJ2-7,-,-,TGTGCCAGCAGCCGCTCACGGGGAGAAGAGCAGTACTTC,CASSRSRGEEQYF
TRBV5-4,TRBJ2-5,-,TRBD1,TGTGCCAGCAGCTACGGGGGACAGGGGGCATCCGAGACCCAGTACTTC,CASSYGGQGASETQYF
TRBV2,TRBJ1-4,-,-,TGTGCCAGCAACCTGTTGGGGCCGGCAACTAATGAAAAACTGTTTTTT,CASNLLGPATNEKLFF
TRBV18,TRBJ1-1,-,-,TGTGCCAGCTCAGCTTCAGGGAACACTGAAGCTTTCTTT,CASSASGNTEAFF
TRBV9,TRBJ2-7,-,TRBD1,TGTGCCAGCAGTCGAGGACAGGGGACTACCTACGAGCAGTACTTC,CASSRGQGTTYEQYF
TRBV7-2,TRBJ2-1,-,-,TGTGCCAGCAGCCAGACAGTTGGCTCCTACAATGAGCAGTTCTTC,CASSQTVGSYNEQFF
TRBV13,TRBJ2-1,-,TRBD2,TGTGCCAGCAGCTCCTTTTATCGGGAGGGTGACAATGAGCAGTTCTTC,CASSSFYREGDNEQFF
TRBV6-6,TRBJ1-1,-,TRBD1,TGTGCCAGCAGCCCAACAGGGGGGGAAAAAGCTTTCTTT,CASSPTGGEKAFF
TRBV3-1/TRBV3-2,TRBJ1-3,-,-,TGTGCCAGCAGCCAAACAGACGGTTATGGAAACACCATATATTTT,CASSQTDGYGNTIYF
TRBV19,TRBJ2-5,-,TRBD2,TGTGCCAGTAGTAGCGGACTAGCGGGAGGAGAGACCCAGTACTTC,CASSSGLAGGETQYF
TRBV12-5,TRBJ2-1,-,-,TGTGCTAGTGGTTTGGAAGGCAGGGAGCAGTTCTTC,CASGLEGREQFF
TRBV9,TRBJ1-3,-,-,TGTGCCAGCAGCGTCGAGGCAGGGGCTTTTGGAAACACCATATATTTT,CASSVEAGAFGNTIYF
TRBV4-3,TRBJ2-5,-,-,TGCGCCAGCAGCCAAGTGATACAGGGCGAGACCCAGTACTTC,CASSQVIQGETQYF
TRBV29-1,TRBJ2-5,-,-,TGCAGCGTTGACGTTACAGAGGGGACCCAGTACTTC,CSVDVTEGTQYF
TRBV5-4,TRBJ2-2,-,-,TGTGCCAGCAGCTTAGGAGGGAGCGGTGGCACCGGGGAGCTGTTTTTT,CASSLGGSGGTGELFF
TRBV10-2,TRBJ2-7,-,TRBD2,TGCGCCAGCAGCACGGGACTAGCGGGTACCTACGAGCAGTACTTC,CASSTGLAGTYEQYF
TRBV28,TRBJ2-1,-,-,TGTGCCAGCAGACCTAGGCTAGAGAGGTATGAGCAGTTCTTC,CASRPRLERYEQFF
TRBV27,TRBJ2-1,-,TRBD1,TGTGCCAGCAGTCCCGACAGGGGGCGCGGGCCTAATGAGCAGTTCTTC,CASSPDRGRGPNEQFF
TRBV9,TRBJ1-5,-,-,TGTGCCAGCAGCGTAGACTATAGCAATCAGCCCCAGCATTTT,CASSVDYSNQPQHF
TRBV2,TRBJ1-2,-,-,TGTGCCAGCAGTGTAGACAGTTTCTATGGCTACACCTTC,CASSVDSFYGYTF
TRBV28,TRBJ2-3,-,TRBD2,TGTGCCAGCAGTTTATCGGGACTATGGACAGATACGCAGTATTTT,CASSLSGLWTDTQYF
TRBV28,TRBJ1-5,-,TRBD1,TGTGCCAGCAGTCCCGGGACAGGGGGCCTGGCGGGCAATCAGCCCCAGCATTTT,CASSPGTGGLAGNQPQHF
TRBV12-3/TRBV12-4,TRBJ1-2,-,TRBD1,TGTGCCAGCAGAATTGACAGGGGCTATGGCTACACCTTC,CASRIDRGYGYTF
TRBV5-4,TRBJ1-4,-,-,TGTGCCAGCAGCTCGGGGGGCGGAGCAACTAATGAAAAACTGTTTTTT,CASSSGGGATNEKLFF